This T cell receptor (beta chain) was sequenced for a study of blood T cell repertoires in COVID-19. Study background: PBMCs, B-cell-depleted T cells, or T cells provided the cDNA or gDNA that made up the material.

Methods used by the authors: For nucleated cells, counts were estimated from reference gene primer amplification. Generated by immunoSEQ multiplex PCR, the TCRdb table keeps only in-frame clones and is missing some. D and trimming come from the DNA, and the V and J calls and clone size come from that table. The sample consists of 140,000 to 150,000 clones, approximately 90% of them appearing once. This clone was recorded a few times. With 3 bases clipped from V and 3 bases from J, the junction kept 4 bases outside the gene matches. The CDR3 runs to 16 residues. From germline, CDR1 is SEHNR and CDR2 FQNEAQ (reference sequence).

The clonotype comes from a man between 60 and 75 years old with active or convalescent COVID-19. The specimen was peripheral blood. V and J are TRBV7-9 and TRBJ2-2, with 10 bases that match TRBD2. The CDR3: CASSFSGGDYTGELFF. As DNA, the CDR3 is TGTGCCAGCAGCTTCAGCGGGGGGGACTACACCGGGGAGCTGTTTTTT.